The 5 T cell receptor beta chains below come from one sample, sequenced in a study of T cell changes during pregnancy in multiple sclerosis. Assay: immunoSEQ multiplex PCR; the TCRdb copy retains only in-frame clones and omits some. The table includes fewer than 70,000 clones, 87% detected once. Sequenced sample: peripheral blood from another person, used as feeder cells. The source is a human donor whose cells served as feeder cells for cultures in a pregnancy study.

J is TRBJ2-3 and V is TRBV27; 11 bases align to TRBD2. The V gene end was trimmed by 5 bases and the J gene end by 5 bases; junction bases not matched to a gene: 9. Germline CDR1 is MNHEY and CDR2 is SMNVEV (reference sequence). This CDR3 contains 16 residues. The CDR3 sequence is CASSASLAGGGDTQYF. The CDR3 DNA follows: TGTGCCAGCAGTGCCTCCTTAGCGGGAGGGGGAGATACGCAGTATTTT.

This rearrangement joins TRBV5-1 to TRBJ2-1; a possible D gene is TRBD2 (6 bases). The germline V gene has CDR1 SGHRS and CDR2 YFSETQ. CDR3 length equals 15 residues. Trimming removed 4 bases from V and 8 bases from J, with 19 bases in between. The CDR3 protein is CASSLAGSGSYEQFF. The CDR3 bases are TGCGCCAGCAGCCTAGCCGGGTCCGGGAGCTATGAGCAGTTCTTC. The whole variable domain, filled in from reference TRBV5-1 and TRBJ2-1, reads KAGVTQTPRYLIKTRGQQVTLSCSPISGHRSVSWYQQTPGQGLQFLFEYFSETQRNKGNFPGRFSGRQFSNSRSEMNVSTLELGDSALYLCASSLAGSGSYEQFFGPGTRLTVL.

J is TRBJ2-7 and V is TRBV6-1; 9 bases map to TRBD1. Germline CDR1 and CDR2: MNHNS and SASEGT. V shed 1 base and J 2 bases; nucleotides not matched to a gene: 6. The CDR3 sequence is 16 residues long. For the CDR3, the DNA is TGTGCCAGCAGTGAAGAAGGGACAGGGTGGGCCTACGAGCAGTACTTC. Translating gives CASSEEGTGWAYEQYF.

V is TRBV28 and J is TRBJ2-7; 8 bases are shared with TRBD1. Germline CDR1 is MDHEN and CDR2 is SYDVKM. The CDR3 spans 16 residues. The V and J ends lost 7 bases and 2 bases, in that order; junction bases with no gene match: 13. The CDR3 DNA follows: TGTGCCAGCAACCAGTTTTCGTCAGGGGGCCCCTACGAGCAGTACTTC. As protein: CASNQFSSGGPYEQYF.

The chain is built from TRBV4-1 and TRBJ2-1; D unresolved. The CDR3 has 16 residues. V was shortened by 4 bases and J by 0 bases, with 13 bases between the two germline ends. In germline, CDR1 is MGHRA, CDR2 YSYEKL. For the CDR3, the DNA is TGCGCCAGCAGCCCCCTAGGCCAAAGCTCCTACAATGAGCAGTTCTTC. It yields the protein CASSPLGQSSYNEQFF.